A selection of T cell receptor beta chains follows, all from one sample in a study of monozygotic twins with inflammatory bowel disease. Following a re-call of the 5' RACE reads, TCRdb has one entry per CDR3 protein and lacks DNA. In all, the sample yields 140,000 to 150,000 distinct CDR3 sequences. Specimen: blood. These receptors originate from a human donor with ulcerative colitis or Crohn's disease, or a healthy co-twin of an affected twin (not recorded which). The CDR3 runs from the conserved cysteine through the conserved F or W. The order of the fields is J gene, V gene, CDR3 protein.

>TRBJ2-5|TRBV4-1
CASSQEFSGRGETQYF
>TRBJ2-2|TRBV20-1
CSARDGARAADTGELFF
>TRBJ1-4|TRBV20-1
CSAMAPGSTNEKLFF
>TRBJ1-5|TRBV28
CASSLAQGLSNQPQHF
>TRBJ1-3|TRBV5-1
CASSLSSGAGHTIYF
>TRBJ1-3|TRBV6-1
CASSEALQAGVGNTIYF
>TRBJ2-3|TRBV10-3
CAISEMGHLSTDTQYF
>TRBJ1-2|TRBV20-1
CSARSAAGTFYGYTF
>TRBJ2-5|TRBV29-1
CSVRIPGETQYF
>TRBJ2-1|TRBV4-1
CASSHFSGRANEQFF
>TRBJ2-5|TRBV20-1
CSAEGQAVQETQYF
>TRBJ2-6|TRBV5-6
CASSFGLISGANVLTF
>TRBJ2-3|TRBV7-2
CASSLDPATDTQYF
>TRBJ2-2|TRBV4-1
CASSFSGRADTGELFF
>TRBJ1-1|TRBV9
CASSVVQGGEAFF
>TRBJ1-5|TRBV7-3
CASSLGTGPNQPQHF
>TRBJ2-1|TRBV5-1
CASSPLTSGRHYNEQFF
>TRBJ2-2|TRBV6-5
CASSYGTLRTGELFF
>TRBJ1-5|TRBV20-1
CSASYQGYDQPQHF
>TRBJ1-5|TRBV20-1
CSARDFQGFSSNQPQHF
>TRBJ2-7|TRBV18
CASSLGMLSYEQYF
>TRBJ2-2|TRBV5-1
CASSLTGGVNTGELFF
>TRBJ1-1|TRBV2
CASWKGEEAFF
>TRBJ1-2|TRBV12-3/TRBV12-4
CASSPGRGYTF
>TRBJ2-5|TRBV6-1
CASSEIDWGETQYF
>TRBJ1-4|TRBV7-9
CASSPRQGSNEKLFF
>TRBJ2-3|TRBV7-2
CASSSGVQDTQYF
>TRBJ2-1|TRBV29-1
CSVEISGSYNEQFF
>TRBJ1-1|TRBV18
CASSPRPQGGDTEAFF
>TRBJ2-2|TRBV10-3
CAISGGGELFF
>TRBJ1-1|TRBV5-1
CASSLGEHTNTEAFF
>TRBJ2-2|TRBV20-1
CSAKAGGPVPGELFF
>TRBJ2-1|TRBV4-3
CASSQDTRGASYNEQFF
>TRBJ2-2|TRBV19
CASSMGREAGELFF
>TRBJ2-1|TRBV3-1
CASSQVDRGWNEQFF
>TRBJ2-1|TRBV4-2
CASSQVRRDEQFF
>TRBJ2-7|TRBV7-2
CASSLVPSTGGYEQYF
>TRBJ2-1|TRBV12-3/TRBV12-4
CASSGQGNYNNEQFF
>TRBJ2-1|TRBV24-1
CATSVAGGDEQFF
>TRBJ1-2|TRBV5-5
CASSWRVGYGYTF
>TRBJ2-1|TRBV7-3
CASSLTAERAVYEQFF
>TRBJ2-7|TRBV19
CASGTAYEQYF
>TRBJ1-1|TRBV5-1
CASSLTGTANTEAFF
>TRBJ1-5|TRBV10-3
CAISELGPEQPQHF
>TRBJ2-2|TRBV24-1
CATSEPGSGRTRELFF
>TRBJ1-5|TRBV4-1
CASSQPPPSLSNQPQHF
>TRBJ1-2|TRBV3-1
CASSQRLGGNYGYTF
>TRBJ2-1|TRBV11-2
CASSLWASGAYNEQFF
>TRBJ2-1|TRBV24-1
CATSGPGPGLAGSSYNEQFF
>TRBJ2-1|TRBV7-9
CASSRNDRRNEQFF
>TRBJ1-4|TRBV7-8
CASSLRRGADEKLFF
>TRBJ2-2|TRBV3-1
CASRPRLNTGELFF
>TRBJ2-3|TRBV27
CASSLSGVWDTQYF
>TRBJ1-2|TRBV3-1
CASSQQDSYGYTF
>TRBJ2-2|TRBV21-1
CASSKDTGTSETGELFF
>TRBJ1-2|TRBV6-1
CASSESGTYGYTF